Detailed here is one TCR beta chain. Antigen unknown. Indicated treatment: oral pan-JAK inhibitor, 5-10 mg twice daily. The data originate from a study of CD8+ T cells in alopecia areata. Findings and caveats of the study: Scalp clonality dropped significantly under tofacitinib, as did expanded CD8+ top-100 clones. Resident alphabeta T cells of normal skin are also sequenced in scalp samples. Persistence of many expanded lesional clones was seen in scalp and blood during tofacitinib.

Reverse transcription of extracted RNA yielded cDNA, which provided the sequencing template. TCRdb's copy holds only in-frame clones and misses some; the assay was immunoSEQ multiplex PCR. The table lists 95,000 to 110,000 clones, around 83% of them singletons. CDR3 length: 13 residues. Per germline, CDR1 LNHDA and CDR2 SQIVND (reference sequence). The V end lost 3 bases, the J end lost 4 bases, and 7 bases lay between the germline ends. The J gene is TRBJ2-1, the V gene TRBV19, with D possibly matching TRBD2 (5 bases). The sequencing used CD8+ T cells sorted from blood, collected at week 24, from a patient treated with tofacitinib. The TCR comes from a human donor with alopecia areata. CDR3 protein: CASSMGVYNEQFF. The DNA of the CDR3 is TGTGCCAGTAGTATGGGAGTGTACAATGAGCAGTTCTTC.